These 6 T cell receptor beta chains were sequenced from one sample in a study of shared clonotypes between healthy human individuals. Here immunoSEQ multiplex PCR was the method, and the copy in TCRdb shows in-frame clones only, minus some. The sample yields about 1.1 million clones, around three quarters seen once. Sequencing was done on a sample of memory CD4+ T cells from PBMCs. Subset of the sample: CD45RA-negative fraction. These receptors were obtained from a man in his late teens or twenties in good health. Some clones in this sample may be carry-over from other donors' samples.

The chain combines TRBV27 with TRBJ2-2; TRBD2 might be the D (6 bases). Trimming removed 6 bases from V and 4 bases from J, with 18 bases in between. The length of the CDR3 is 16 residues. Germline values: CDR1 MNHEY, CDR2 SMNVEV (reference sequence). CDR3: CASRRGGGPGTGELFF. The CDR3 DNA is TGTGCCAGCAGGCGCGGCGGAGGGCCGGGCACCGGGGAGCTGTTTTTT.

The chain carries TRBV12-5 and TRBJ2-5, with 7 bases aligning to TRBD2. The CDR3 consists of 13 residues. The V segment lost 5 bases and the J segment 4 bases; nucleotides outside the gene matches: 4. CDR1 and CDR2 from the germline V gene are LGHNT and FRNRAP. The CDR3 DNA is TGTGCTAGTGGTAATTCGGGAGGAGAGACCCAGTACTTC. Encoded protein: CASGNSGGETQYF.

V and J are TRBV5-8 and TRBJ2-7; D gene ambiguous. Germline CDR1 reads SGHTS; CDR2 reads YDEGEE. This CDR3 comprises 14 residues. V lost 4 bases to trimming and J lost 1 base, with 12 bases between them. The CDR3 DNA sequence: TGTGCCAGCAGCCCCTGGCCTAGGTCCTACGAGCAGTACTTC. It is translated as CASSPWPRSYEQYF.

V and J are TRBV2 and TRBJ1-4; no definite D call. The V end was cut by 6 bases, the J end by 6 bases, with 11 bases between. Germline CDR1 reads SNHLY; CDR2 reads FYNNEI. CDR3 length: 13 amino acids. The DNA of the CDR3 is TGTGCCAGCAGCAAGGAGGTGGATGAAAAACTGTTTTTT. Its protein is CASSKEVDEKLFF.

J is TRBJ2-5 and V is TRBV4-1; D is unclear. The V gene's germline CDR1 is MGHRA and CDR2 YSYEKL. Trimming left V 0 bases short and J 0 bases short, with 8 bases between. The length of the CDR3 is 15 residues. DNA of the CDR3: TGCGCCAGCAGCCAAGATATCAGGTACCAAGAGACCCAGTACTTC. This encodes CASSQDIRYQETQYF.

The CDR3 sequence: CASRRLATSDEQFF. In nucleotides, the CDR3 is TGCGCCAGCAGGCGACTAGCTACCTCCGATGAGCAGTTCTTC. The gene calls are TRBV5-1 and TRBJ2-1; 7 bases line up with TRBD2. The CDR3 is made up of 14 amino acids. V was clipped by 5 bases and J by 8 bases; unmatched bases: 10. Germline CDR1 is SGHRS and CDR2 is YFSETQ.